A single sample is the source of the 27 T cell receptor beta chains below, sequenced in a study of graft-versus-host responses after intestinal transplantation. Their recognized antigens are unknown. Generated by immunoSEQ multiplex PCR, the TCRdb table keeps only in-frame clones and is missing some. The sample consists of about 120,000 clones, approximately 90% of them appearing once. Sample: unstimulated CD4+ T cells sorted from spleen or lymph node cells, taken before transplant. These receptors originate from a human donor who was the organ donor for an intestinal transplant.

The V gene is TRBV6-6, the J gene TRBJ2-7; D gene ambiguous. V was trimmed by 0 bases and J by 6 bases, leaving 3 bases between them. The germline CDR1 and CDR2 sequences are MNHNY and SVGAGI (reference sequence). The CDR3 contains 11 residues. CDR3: CASSYSGEQYF. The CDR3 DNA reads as TGTGCCAGCAGTTACTCGGGCGAGCAGTACTTC.

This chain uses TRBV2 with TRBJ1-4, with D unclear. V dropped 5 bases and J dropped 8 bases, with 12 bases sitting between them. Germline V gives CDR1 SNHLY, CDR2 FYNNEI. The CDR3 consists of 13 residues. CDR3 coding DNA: TGTGCCAGCAGTTTCCTGTATATGGAAAAACTGTTTTTT. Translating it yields CASSFLYMEKLFF.

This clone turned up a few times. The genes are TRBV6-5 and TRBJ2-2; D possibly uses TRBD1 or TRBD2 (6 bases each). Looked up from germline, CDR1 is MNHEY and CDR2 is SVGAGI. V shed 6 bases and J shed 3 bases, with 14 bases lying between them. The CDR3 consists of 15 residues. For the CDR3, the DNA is TGTGCCAGCAGGACAGGATGGGGGGACACCGGGGAGCTGTTTTTT. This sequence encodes CASRTGWGDTGELFF.

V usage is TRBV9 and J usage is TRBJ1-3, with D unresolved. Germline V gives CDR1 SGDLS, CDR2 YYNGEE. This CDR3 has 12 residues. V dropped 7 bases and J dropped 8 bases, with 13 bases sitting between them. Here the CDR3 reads CASLGWRDTIYF. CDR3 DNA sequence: TGTGCCAGCTTAGGGTGGAGGGACACCATATATTTT.

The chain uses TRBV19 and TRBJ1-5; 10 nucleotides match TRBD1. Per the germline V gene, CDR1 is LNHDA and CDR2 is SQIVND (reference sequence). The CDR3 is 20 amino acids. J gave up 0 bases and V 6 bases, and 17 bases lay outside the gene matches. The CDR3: CASSIKGRDRGLNSNQPQHF. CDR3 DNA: TGTGCCAGTAGCATCAAAGGGAGGGACAGGGGATTGAATAGCAATCAGCCCCAGCATTTT.

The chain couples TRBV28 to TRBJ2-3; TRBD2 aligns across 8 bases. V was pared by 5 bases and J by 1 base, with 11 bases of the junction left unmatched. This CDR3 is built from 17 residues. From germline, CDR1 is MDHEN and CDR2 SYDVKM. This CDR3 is CASSEIWTSRGTDTQYF. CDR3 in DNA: TGTGCCAGCAGTGAGATATGGACTAGCAGGGGCACAGATACGCAGTATTTT.

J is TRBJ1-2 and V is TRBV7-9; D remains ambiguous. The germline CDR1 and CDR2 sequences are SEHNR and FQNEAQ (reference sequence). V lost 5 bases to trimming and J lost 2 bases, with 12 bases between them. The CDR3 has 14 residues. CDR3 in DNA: TGTGCCAGCAGCCCCAGGAATTTCAACTATGGCTACACCTTC. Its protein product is CASSPRNFNYGYTF.

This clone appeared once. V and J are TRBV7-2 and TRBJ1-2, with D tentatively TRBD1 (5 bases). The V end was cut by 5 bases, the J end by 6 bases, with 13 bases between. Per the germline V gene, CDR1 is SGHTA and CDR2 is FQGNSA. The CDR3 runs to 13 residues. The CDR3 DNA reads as TGTGCCAGCAGCGCCGACAGAAGGGATGGCTACACCTTC. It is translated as CASSADRRDGYTF.

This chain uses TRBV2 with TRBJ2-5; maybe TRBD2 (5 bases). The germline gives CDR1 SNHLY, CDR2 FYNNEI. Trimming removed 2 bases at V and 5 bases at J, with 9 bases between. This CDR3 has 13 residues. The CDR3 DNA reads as TGTGCCAGCAGTGAATCGGGGTCGGAGACCCAGTACTTC. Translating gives CASSESGSETQYF.

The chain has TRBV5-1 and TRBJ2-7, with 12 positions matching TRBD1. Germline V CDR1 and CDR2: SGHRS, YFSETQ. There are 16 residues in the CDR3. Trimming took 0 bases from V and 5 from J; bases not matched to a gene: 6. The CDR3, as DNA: TGCGCCAGCAGCTTGGTAGGGACAGGGGGCGGGAACGAGCAGTACTTC. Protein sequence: CASSLVGTGGGNEQYF.

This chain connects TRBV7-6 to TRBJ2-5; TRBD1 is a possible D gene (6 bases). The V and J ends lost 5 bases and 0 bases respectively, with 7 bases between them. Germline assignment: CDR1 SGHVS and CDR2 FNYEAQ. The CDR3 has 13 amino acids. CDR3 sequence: CASSRDNQETQYF. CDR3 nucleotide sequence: TGTGCCAGCAGCCGGGACAACCAAGAGACCCAGTACTTC.

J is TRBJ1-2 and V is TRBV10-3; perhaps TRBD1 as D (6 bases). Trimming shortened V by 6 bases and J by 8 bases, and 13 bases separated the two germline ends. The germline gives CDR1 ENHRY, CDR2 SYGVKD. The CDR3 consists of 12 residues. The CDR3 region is CAIREGGEGYTF. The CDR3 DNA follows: TGTGCCATCAGGGAAGGGGGGGAAGGCTACACCTTC.

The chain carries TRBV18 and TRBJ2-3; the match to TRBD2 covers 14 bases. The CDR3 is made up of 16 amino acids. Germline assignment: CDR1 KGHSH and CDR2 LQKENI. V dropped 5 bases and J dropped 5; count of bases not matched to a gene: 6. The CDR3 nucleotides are TGTGCCAGCTCATCGGGACTAGCGGGAGAAGGAGATACGCAGTATTTT. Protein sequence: CASSSGLAGEGDTQYF.

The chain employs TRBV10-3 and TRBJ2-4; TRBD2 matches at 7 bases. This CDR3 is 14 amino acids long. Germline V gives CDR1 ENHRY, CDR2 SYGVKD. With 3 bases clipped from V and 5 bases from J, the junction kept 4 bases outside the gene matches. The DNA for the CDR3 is TGTGCCATCAGTGAAAGCGGGGCCGAAAACATTCAGTACTTC. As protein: CAISESGAENIQYF.

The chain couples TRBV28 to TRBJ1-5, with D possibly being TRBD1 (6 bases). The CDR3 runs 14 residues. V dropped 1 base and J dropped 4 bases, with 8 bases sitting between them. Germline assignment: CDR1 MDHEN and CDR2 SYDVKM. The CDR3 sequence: CASSLSGVNQPQHF. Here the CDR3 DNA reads TGTGCCAGCAGTTTATCAGGGGTTAATCAGCCCCAGCATTTT.

The CDR3 region is CAWSGANTEAFF. For the CDR3, the DNA is TGTGCCTGGAGTGGTGCGAACACTGAAGCTTTCTTT. The chain recombines TRBV30 with TRBJ1-1; D remains ambiguous. Germline-derived CDR1 and CDR2 are GTSNPN and SVGIG (reference sequence). V was shortened by 1 base and J by 1 base, with 4 bases between the two germline ends. The CDR3 contains 12 residues.

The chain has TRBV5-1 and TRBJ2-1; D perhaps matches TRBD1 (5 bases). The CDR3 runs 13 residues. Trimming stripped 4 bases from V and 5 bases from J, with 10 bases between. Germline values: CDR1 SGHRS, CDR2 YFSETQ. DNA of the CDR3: TGCGCCAGCAGCCTGCAGGGCAACAATGAGCAGTTCTTC. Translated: CASSLQGNNEQFF.

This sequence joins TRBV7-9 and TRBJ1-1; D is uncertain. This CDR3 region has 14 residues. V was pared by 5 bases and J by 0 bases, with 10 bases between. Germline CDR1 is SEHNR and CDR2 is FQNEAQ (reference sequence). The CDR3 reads CASSPARMNTEAFF. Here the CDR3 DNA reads TGTGCCAGCAGCCCTGCGAGAATGAACACTGAAGCTTTCTTT.

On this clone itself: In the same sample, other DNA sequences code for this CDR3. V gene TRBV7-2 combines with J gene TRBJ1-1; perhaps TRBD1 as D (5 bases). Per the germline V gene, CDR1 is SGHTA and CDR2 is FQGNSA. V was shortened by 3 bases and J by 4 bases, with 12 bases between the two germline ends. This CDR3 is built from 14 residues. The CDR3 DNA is TGTGCCAGCAGCTTGGCCGGGACGGGCACTGAAGCTTTCTTT. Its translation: CASSLAGTGTEAFF.

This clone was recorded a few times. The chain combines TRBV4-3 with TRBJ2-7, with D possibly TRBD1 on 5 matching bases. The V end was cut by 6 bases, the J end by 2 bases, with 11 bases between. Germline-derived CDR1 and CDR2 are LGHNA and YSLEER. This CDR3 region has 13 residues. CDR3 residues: CASSTGTAYEQYF. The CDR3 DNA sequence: TGCGCCAGCAGTACAGGTACTGCCTACGAGCAGTACTTC.

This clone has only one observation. CDR3 sequence: CASSPWTFNTGELFF. The CDR3 region has the DNA TGTGCCAGCAGCCCTTGGACTTTTAACACCGGGGAGCTGTTTTTT. This chain joins TRBV7-2 and TRBJ2-2; TRBD2 is a possible D gene (5 bases). Per germline, CDR1 SGHTA and CDR2 FQGNSA. V was cut by 5 bases and J by 2 bases, with 12 bases left in between. The CDR3 runs 15 residues.

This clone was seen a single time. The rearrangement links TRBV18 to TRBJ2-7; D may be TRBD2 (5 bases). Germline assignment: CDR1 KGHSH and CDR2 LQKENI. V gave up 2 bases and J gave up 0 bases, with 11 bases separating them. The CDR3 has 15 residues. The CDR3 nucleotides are TGTGCCAGCTCACCAAGTCGGGATCGCTCCTACGAGCAGTACTTC. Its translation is CASSPSRDRSYEQYF.

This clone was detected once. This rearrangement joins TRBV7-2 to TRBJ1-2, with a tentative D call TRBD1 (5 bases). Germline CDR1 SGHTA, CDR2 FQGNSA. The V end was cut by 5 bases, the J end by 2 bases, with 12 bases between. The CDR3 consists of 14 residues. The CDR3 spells CASSPQTENYGYTF. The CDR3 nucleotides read TGTGCCAGCAGCCCACAGACAGAGAACTATGGCTACACCTTC.

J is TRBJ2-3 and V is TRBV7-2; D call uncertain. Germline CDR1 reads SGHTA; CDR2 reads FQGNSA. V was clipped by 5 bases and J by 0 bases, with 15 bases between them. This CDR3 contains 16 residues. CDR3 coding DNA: TGTGCCAGCAGCCCCTTCCAACACAGTAGCACAGATACGCAGTATTTT. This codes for CASSPFQHSSTDTQYF.

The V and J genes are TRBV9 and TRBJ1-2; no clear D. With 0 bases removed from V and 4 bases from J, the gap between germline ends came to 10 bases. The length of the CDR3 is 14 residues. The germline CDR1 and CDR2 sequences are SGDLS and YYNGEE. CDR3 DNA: TGTGCCAGCAGCGTAGGAACCAAGTCCTATGGCTACACCTTC. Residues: CASSVGTKSYGYTF.

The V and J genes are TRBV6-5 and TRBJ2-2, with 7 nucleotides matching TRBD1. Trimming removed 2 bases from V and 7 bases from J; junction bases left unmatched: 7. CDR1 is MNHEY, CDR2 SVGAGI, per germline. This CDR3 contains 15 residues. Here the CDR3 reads CASSYDYRGNGELFF. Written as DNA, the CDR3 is TGTGCCAGCAGTTACGATTACAGGGGAAACGGGGAGCTGTTTTTT.

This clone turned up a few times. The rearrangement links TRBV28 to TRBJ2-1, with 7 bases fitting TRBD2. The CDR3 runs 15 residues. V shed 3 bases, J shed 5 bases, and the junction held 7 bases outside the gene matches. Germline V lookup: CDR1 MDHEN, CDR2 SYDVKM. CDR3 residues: CASSFSREIHNEQFF. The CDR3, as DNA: TGTGCCAGCAGTTTCTCGCGGGAGATCCACAATGAGCAGTTCTTC. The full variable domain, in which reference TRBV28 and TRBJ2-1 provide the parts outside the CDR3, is DVKVTQSSRYLVKRTGEKVFLECVQDMDHENMFWYRQDPGLGLRLIYFSYDVKMKEKGDIPEGYSVSREKKERFSLILESASTNQTSMYLCASSFSREIHNEQFFGPGTRLTVL.